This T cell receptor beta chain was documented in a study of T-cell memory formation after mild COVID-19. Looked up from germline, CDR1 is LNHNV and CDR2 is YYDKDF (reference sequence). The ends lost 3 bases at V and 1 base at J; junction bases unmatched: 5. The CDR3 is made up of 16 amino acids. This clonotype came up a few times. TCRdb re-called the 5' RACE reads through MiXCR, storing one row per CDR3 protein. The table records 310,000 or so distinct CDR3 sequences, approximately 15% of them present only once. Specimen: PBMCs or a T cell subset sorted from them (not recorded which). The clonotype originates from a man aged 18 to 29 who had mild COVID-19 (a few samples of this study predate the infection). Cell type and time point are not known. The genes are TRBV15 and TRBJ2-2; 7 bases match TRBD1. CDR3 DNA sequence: TGTGCCACCAGCAGTACCGGGGACAGGAACACCGGGGAGCTGTTTTTT. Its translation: CATSSTGDRNTGELFF.